This TCR beta chain was sequenced during a study of cytomegalovirus exposure and HLA in healthy donors (dated by TCRdb to 2015 to 2018). About the investigation overall: According to an earlier analysis of a few hundred of the donors, roughly 180 million T cells yielded 117 million unique TCR beta sequences and 276 Gb of sequence data. An early release covering roughly 640 HLA-typed donors comprised around 300 gigabases of sequencing data and some 79 million unique TCR sequences. Among the roughly 400 genotyped donors, around 81% belonged to the genetic ancestry cluster associated with self-reported Caucasian donors. The study was designed to test whether signatures of past pathogen exposure could be identified by cataloging public T cell receptors. Using immunosequencing, the study profiled T cell repertoires from around 680 subjects and related those repertoires to cytomegalovirus serostatus. In addition to the first cohort of 666 subjects, a separate validation cohort of 120 different subjects was used. The study combined high-throughput TCR immunosequencing, statistical association of individual TCRs with disease status, and machine learning to predict cytomegalovirus infection status. A later analysis re-examined previously published TCR beta repertoires from just over 650 donors and added high-resolution HLA genotyping to investigate patterns of TCR occurrence. In the later analysis, no new phenotypic data were used to find candidate immune exposures; instead, reliance was placed on TCR beta sequences and their occurrence across donors. An earlier analysis of approximately 630 of the donors applied high-throughput TCR beta sequencing to assess whether each TCR beta V gene segment acted as functional or pseudogenic. Donor age, sex, ethnicity and CMV serostatus were compiled alongside the repertoire data. Genome-wide SNP genotypes for about 65% of the 666 donors were used in a later genetic analysis, which treated that subset as a discovery cohort. Every repertoire in the discovery cohort had been generated on one and the same sequencing platform. HLA typing covered class I and class II loci at four-digit resolution. The number of typed donors differed by locus: roughly 629-630 for A, B, C, DRB1 and DQB1; some 500 for DQA1; around 580 for DPA1; and approximately 450 for DPB1. Roughly 5 DR-DQ haplotypes were handled as single units for association and clustering, since linkage in the cohort was strong. On average, 235,054 unique TCR beta nucleotide sequences were sequenced per donor among 398 genotyped donors of the cohort, with 15% to 20% of those sequences being non-productive.

What the authors observed across the whole study: Strong co-occurrence of HLA alleles, especially DR and DQ, made assigning TCR associations to individual alleles difficult. Linkage disequilibrium might explain the correlated functional status among segregating V segments, but an unknown experimental factor could not be excluded. In a later analysis, TCR association rates were found to vary across HLA loci, with the most associated TCRs seen for DRB1 alleles and the fewest for HLA-C alleles. In both the original and validation cohorts, the classifier was reported to diagnose cytomegalovirus status with high specificity and sensitivity. According to a later analysis, parvovirus B19, influenza, CMV and Epstein-Barr virus appeared linked to several top co-occurrence clusters. According to a later analysis, most CMV-associated TCR beta chains appeared to be HLA-restricted, and the HLA associations seemed to be driven largely by CMV exposure. The sequencing pipeline was judged likely to have produced a cluster of highly shared sequence variants as a technical artifact. The study listed 164 TCR beta chains as associated with cytomegalovirus. The presence/absence analyses assumed that sequencing depth was roughly uniform across donors, and that assumption may not be true. Because the 87-base-pair reads could not distinguish some IMGT-functional V segments, including TRBV6-2 and TRBV6-3, those segments were excluded. Across donors, most TCR sequences were observed very rarely, whereas some public TCRs were present in many individuals. A later analysis found that HLA-associated TCR beta chains were more clonally expanded and had lower generation probabilities than equally common non-associated chains. Because HLA typing was unavailable for some donors at each locus, only the typed subset was used in association tests. In an earlier analysis of approximately 600 of the donors, most TCR beta V segments were observed in productive rearrangements about 90% or about 30% of the time, broadly matching IMGT annotations. This cohort had only TCR beta chains sequenced, and the lack of alpha or paired-chain data limited which features could be detected. The only immune exposure information available for the cohort was CMV serostatus. A further reported finding was that TCR beta sequences accurately predicted the HLA-A and HLA-B alleles for most subjects in the first cohort. In a later genetic analysis, a missense DCLRE1C variant was associated with V-gene and J-gene trimming of TCR beta chains, and the association was replicated in an independent cohort. In a later analysis, around 17,000 TCR beta sequences were associated with specific HLA alleles at a false discovery rate of 0.05. According to the authors, the approach could potentially be generalized to other disease states and immunological phenotypes. In vitro tests confirmed that a few of the cytomegalovirus-associated TCR beta chains recognize cytomegalovirus antigens. Compared with the roughly 720-donor mean, donors in an Asian-associated ancestry cluster had fewer N-insertions in productive TCRs, according to a later genetic analysis. Because counts were too low, approximately 18 rarely observed V segments, including chromosome 9 orphons, were excluded from the earlier analysis of some 590 of the donors.

The trim is 4 bases for V and 4 bases for J, with a gap of 11 bases between the germline ends. CDR1 and CDR2 are read off the germline V gene as MGHRA and YSYEKL. The CDR3, cysteine through phenylalanine, is 14 amino acids long. Kept here is only the CDR3 DNA, which spans 42 bases and is read in frame from base 1. In total, more than 500 healthy bone marrow donors made up the cohort. All cohort members were sampled while nominally healthy, although unrecorded immune exposures were likely present. The donor was CMV seropositive and was included in the group of 290 or so seropositive cohort members. A peripheral blood sample was collected from each donor, and TCR beta sequencing was performed on peripheral blood mononuclear cells. The Qiagen DNeasy Blood Extraction Kit was used to extract genomic DNA from the blood cell samples. This clone was counted between two and nine times. Its antigen is still unknown. Base qualities are missing; no much larger clone stands one base away.

The library was produced with the immunoSEQ multiplex PCR assay. The multiplex PCR relied on a mix of 60 forward primers for TCR Vbeta segments and 13 reverse primers for TCR Jbeta segments. Amplification of the CDR3 region of rearranged TCR beta genes was performed with a multiplex PCR assay on genomic DNA. Amplified TCR beta libraries were sequenced as 87-base-pair reads on the Illumina HiSeq System. In the authors' own workflow: Across the 670 or so repertoires, a later analysis counted about 81 million unique TCR beta chains, 8.5 million to 12 million of which were shared by at least two donors. A nearest-neighbor algorithm error-corrected the raw reads and collapsed the reads into unique sequences, merging closely related sequences to remove PCR and sequencing errors. Alignment of CDR3 sequences to IMGT reference sequences was used to assign V, D and J gene segments. For a sequence to be retained, a match of at least six nucleotides was required to both a V gene segment and a J gene segment. Rearrangements were classified as productive when the CDR3 lacked stop codons and remained in frame with V and J, and all other rearrangements were classified as non-productive. CDR3 was defined according to IMGT convention as the region running from the second conserved V-encoded cysteine to the conserved J-encoded phenylalanine. The earlier analysis of about 620 of the donors excluded sequences that lacked an unambiguous match to a single V gene segment. In an earlier analysis of 587 of the donors, a V segment was called functional when productive rearrangements were above 56.7%, and segregating when the standard deviation between donors exceeded 5%. To diagnose cytomegalovirus status from the catalog of TCR beta chain sequences, a statistical classification framework was built. V and J gene assignment, in a later analysis, came from comparing TCR nucleotide sequences with IMGT/GENE-DB human TR gene sequences. In a later analysis, CDR3 sequences and most-parsimonious VDJ recombination scenarios were assigned using the TCRdist pipeline. A later analysis defined each TCR beta chain by its CDR3 amino acid sequence plus V-gene family, and excluded reads lacking a unique V-gene family. As a way to deal with suspected cross-contamination and a sequencing artifact, a later analysis dropped 592 nucleotide sequences that were highly shared and had low generation probability. In a later analysis, a clonal expansion index was calculated for each public chain from normalized within-repertoire ranks of inferred template counts. A later analysis computed generation probabilities with a VDJ recombination model fitted to out-of-frame rearrangements, and checked the results against IGoR. A later analysis scored TCR-TCR, TCR-HLA and TCR-CMV co-occurrence with hypergeometric tests, applying a repertoire-size bias correction to TCR pairs. To estimate false discovery rates, a later analysis permuted the HLA or CMV assignments 20 times. In a later analysis, co-occurring TCRs were grouped using DBSCAN, and TCRdist sequence similarity was added for clustering within HLA-allele-positive subsets. Co-occurrence clustering excluded repertoires with fewer than 30,000 or more than 120,000 public chains, plus five with anomalous nucleotide sharing. In TCRdb, the immuneACCESS table is reduced to in-frame sequences with V and J assigned. These tables do not hold every clone; where another copy was compared, an unresolved V gene accounts for under half, and the others remain unexplained. V and J calls and clone size follow that table, whereas D and trimming were derived from the DNA. Present in this sample are fewer than 200,000 clones, around four fifths of which were seen just once. Clones ranked in the top ten supply 0.96% of the sample.

This TCR was sampled from a girl aged 2-9 years in good health and CMV-seropositive. Specimen: PBMCs. The chain uses TRBV4-1 and TRBJ1-5; the D segment could be TRBD1, given 5 matching bases. For the CDR3, the sequence is CASSPWGVNQPQHF. The nucleotides are TGCGCCAGCAGCCCCTGGGGGGTGAATCAGCCCCAGCATTTT.